Reported below is one TCR beta chain. After removal of 1 base from V and 3 bases from J, the junction contained 8 bases not matched to a gene. The CDR3 runs to 16 residues. Germline V gene sequence: CDR1 SGHDN, CDR2 FVKESK. Sequencing was at deep level. Measured with immunoSEQ multiplex PCR; TCRdb has only the in-frame clones, and not every one. The data hold around 2,000,000 clones, with 85% to 95% observed a single time. This entry is derived from a study of shared clonotypes between healthy human individuals. CD45RO-negative cells were positively selected for CCR7, leaving out terminally differentiated effector memory CD45RA+ cells.

The rearrangement uses TRBV14 and TRBJ2-7; TRBD1 aligns across 8 bases. The clonotype comes from a man aged 18 to 35 in good health. Sample: naive CD8+ T cells sorted from blood. The CDR3, as DNA: TGTGCCAGCAGCCAAGGGTCTCGGACAGGGAACTACGAGCAGTACTTC. It specifies CASSQGSRTGNYEQYF.